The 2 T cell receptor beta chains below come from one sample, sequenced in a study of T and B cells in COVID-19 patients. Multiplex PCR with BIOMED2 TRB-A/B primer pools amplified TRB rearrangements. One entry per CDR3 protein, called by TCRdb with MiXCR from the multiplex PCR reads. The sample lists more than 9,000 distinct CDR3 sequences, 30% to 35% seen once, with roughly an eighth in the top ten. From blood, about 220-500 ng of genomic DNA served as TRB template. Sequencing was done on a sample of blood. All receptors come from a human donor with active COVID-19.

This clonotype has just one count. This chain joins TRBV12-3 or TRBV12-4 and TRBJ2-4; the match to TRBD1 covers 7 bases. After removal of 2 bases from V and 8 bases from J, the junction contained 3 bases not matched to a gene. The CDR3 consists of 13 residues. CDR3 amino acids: CASSLRGPDIQYF. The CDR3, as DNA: TGTGCCAGCAGTTTAAGGGGGCCTGACATTCAGTACTTC.

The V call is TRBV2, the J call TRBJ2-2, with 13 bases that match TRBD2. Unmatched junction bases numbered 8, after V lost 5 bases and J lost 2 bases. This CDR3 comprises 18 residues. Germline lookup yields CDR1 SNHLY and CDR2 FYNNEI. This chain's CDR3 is CASSTPGLAGINTGELFF. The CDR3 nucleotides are TGTGCCAGCAGTACACCGGGACTAGCGGGGATCAACACCGGGGAGCTGTTTTTT.